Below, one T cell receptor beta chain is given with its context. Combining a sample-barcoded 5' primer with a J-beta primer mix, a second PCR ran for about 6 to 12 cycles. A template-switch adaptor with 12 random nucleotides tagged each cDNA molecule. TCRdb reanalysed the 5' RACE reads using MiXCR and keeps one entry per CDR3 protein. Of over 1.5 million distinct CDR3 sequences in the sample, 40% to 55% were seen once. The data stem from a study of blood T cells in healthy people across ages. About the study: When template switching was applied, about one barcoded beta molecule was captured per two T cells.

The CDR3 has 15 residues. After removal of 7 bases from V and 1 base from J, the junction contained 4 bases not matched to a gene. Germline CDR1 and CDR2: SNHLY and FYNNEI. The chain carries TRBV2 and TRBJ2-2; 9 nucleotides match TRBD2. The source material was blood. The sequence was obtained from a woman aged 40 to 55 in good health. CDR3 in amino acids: CASTILAGNTGELFF. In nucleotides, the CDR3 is TGTGCCAGCACTATACTAGCGGGGAACACCGGGGAGCTGTTTTTT.